A selection of T cell receptor beta chains follows, all from one sample in a study of shared clonotypes between healthy human individuals. Clones were sequenced by immunoSEQ multiplex PCR, and TCRdb holds only the in-frame ones, with some missing. The data hold hundreds of thousands of clones, with about nine tenths observed a single time. Sequenced sample: memory CD8+ T cells sorted from blood. The source of these receptors is a man between 18 and 35 years old in good health. Both conserved end residues are part of each CDR3. A D gene is named only where the DNA matches it firmly. Not all rows give a size; the values are once, few, many and, for expanded clones, a class.

J gene,D gene,V gene,clone size,CDR3 length,CDR3 DNA,CDR3 protein
TRBJ1-2,NA,TRBV6-5,once,15,TGTGCCAGCAACCCTACAGGGACCTTTAACTATGGCTACACCTTC,CASNPTGTFNYGYTF
TRBJ2-5,TRBD1,TRBV13,NA,15,TGTGCCAGCAGCACCAGGACAGGGTTGTTTGAGACCCAGTACTTC,CASSTRTGLFETQYF
TRBJ2-5,NA,TRBV10-3,NA,13,TGTGCCATCAGTGAACCGACAGAAGAGACCCAGTACTTC,CAISEPTEETQYF
TRBJ2-1,NA,TRBV27,NA,13,TGTGCCAGCAGTTTCTTAGGGAAGAATGAGCAGTTCTTC,CASSFLGKNEQFF
TRBJ2-7,NA,TRBV27,NA,13,TGTGCCAGCAGCGCGGAAAACTCCTACGAGCAGTACTTC,CASSAENSYEQYF
TRBJ2-1,TRBD1,TRBV14,NA,17,TGTGCCAGCAGCCAAGTGACAGGGAGAAGCTCCTACAATGAGCAGTTCTTC,CASSQVTGRSSYNEQFF
TRBJ1-6,NA,TRBV4-1,NA,17,TGCGCCAGCAGCCAAGGAGGCTTGGGCTCCTATAATTCACCCCTCCACTTT,CASSQGGLGSYNSPLHF
TRBJ2-5,NA,TRBV4-1,NA,16,TGCGCCAGCAGCCATGGCGACAGGACCGGGGAGGAGACCCAGTACTTC,CASSHGDRTGEETQYF
TRBJ2-7,NA,TRBV4-3,NA,14,TGCGCCAGCAGCCAAGATCTAGGTTCCTACGAGCAGTACTTC,CASSQDLGSYEQYF
TRBJ2-3,TRBD2,TRBV5-6,NA,13,TGTGCCAGCAGCTGGAGCGGGGCAGATACGCAGTATTTT,CASSWSGADTQYF
TRBJ2-7,TRBD2,TRBV6-1,NA,17,TGTGCCAGCAGTGAAAGGCTTAGCGGGAGGTTTCGCTACGAGCAGTACTTC,CASSERLSGRFRYEQYF
TRBJ2-7,NA,TRBV11-2,NA,12,TGTGCCAGCGGAGGGGATTCCTACGAGCAGTACTTC,CASGGDSYEQYF
TRBJ1-1,NA,TRBV7-9,NA,14,TGTGCCAGCAGCATAGGACAGCCAAAGACTGAAGCTTTCTTT,CASSIGQPKTEAFF
TRBJ1-1,NA,TRBV5-4,NA,14,TGTGCCAGCAGCCTGATGGGGGGAGACACTGAAGCTTTCTTT,CASSLMGGDTEAFF
TRBJ2-7,NA,TRBV6-5,NA,15,TGTGCCAGCAGTCCCTTTCTAGTTTCTTCCTACGAGCAGTACTTC,CASSPFLVSSYEQYF
TRBJ2-5,NA,TRBV25-1,NA,16,TGTGCCAGCAGTGAATCCTCTAAAGCAGGGGAGGCGACCCAGTACTTC,CASSESSKAGEATQYF
TRBJ1-5,NA,TRBV2,NA,12,TGTGCCAGCGCCTGGGGCAATCAGCCCCAGCATTTT,CASAWGNQPQHF
TRBJ2-3,NA,TRBV27,NA,15,TGTGCCAGCAGTTTATGGCAGGGGAGCACAGATACGCAGTATTTT,CASSLWQGSTDTQYF
TRBJ2-1,NA,TRBV12-5,NA,15,TGTGCTAGTGGTTTGGCAGGGGAGGGGATCAATGAGCAGTTCTTC,CASGLAGEGINEQFF
TRBJ2-7,TRBD1,TRBV13,many,16,TGTGCCAGCAGCTTAGAGGGGGACAGGGGCTCCTACGAGCAGTACTTC,CASSLEGDRGSYEQYF
TRBJ2-5,TRBD2,TRBV4-3,NA,17,TGCGCCAGCAGCCAAGATGCGCTAGCGGGAGGGCCAGAGACCCAGTACTTC,CASSQDALAGGPETQYF
TRBJ1-1,TRBD1,TRBV9,NA,15,TGTGCCAGCAGCGAGACAGGGCTAAAGAACACTGAAGCTTTCTTT,CASSETGLKNTEAFF
TRBJ2-1,TRBD1,TRBV6-5,NA,14,TGTGCCAGCAGTTACCGGGGACAGTACAATGAGCAGTTCTTC,CASSYRGQYNEQFF
TRBJ2-3,TRBD2,TRBV29-1,NA,14,TGCAGCGTTGAGGGTCTAGCGGGCACAGATACGCAGTATTTT,CSVEGLAGTDTQYF
TRBJ2-7,NA,TRBV6-5,NA,16,TGTGCCAGCAGTTACTCGGCGGGACAGACGTCCTACGAGCAGTACTTC,CASSYSAGQTSYEQYF
TRBJ2-1,NA,TRBV10-1,NA,13,TGCGCCAGCAGCCCCCTTGGCGGAGATGAGCAGTTCTTC,CASSPLGGDEQFF
TRBJ1-5,TRBD1,TRBV28,NA,16,TGTGCCAGCACCCCGGGGACAGTTTATAGCAATCAGCCCCAGCATTTT,CASTPGTVYSNQPQHF
TRBJ2-7,TRBD2,TRBV5-6,few,15,TGTGCCAGCAGCTTGTATCTAGCGGGAGGGTGGGAGCAGTACTTC,CASSLYLAGGWEQYF
TRBJ2-7,NA,TRBV11-2,NA,12,TGTGCCAGCAGGTTTGGAGAACGCGAGCAGTACTTC,CASRFGEREQYF
TRBJ2-5,NA,TRBV27,NA,13,TGTGCCAGCAGTTTATTGGCTGGTGAGACCCAGTACTTC,CASSLLAGETQYF
TRBJ2-5,NA,TRBV7-9,few,13,TGTGCCAGCAGCCCCGCGGCCGAAGAGACCCAGTACTTC,CASSPAAEETQYF
TRBJ2-7,TRBD1,TRBV27,many,13,TGTGCCAGCAGTGTACAGGGGCTATACGAGCAGTACTTC,CASSVQGLYEQYF
TRBJ2-1,TRBD2,TRBV30,NA,14,TGTGCCTGGTCCCGGACTAGCTCCTACAATGAGCAGTTCTTC,CAWSRTSSYNEQFF
TRBJ2-3,NA,TRBV2,once,16,TGTGCCAGCAGTGATTTTAGCTTAGGCAGCACAGATACGCAGTATTTT,CASSDFSLGSTDTQYF
TRBJ2-5,TRBD2,TRBV7-9,NA,19,TGTGCCAGCAGCTTCCTCTTGGGTGGCGGGAGGCTCGTGGAAGAGACCCAGTACTTC,CASSFLLGGGRLVEETQYF
TRBJ1-4,TRBD1,TRBV27,NA,15,TGTGCCAGCAGTTTCGTCGGGACAGGGGAAGAAAAACTGTTTTTT,CASSFVGTGEEKLFF
TRBJ2-1,TRBD2,TRBV19,NA,14,TGTGCCAGTAGTATGATAGCGGGGTACAATGAGCAGTTCTTC,CASSMIAGYNEQFF
TRBJ2-7,TRBD2,TRBV27,once,16,TGTGCCAGCAGCCCCGGACTAGCGGGAGCCTCCTACGAGCAGTACTTC,CASSPGLAGASYEQYF
TRBJ2-7,TRBD1,TRBV4-1,NA,15,TGCGCCAGCAGCCAGAAAGGGGGCGCAACCTACGAGCAGTACTTC,CASSQKGGATYEQYF
TRBJ2-1,TRBD2,TRBV5-4,NA,15,TGTGCCAGCAGCTTTTCCAGCGGGATGGGTGATGAGCAGTTCTTC,CASSFSSGMGDEQFF
TRBJ2-7,NA,TRBV13,NA,13,TGTGCCAGCAGCTTAGCACCAGACTACGAGCAGTACTTC,CASSLAPDYEQYF
TRBJ1-3,NA,TRBV27,few,17,TGTGCCAGCAGTATAGATGGACTCCGGAGCTCTGGAAACACCATATATTTT,CASSIDGLRSSGNTIYF